This is a list of T cell receptor beta chains from one sample in a study of T cell changes during pregnancy in multiple sclerosis. Profiled with immunoSEQ multiplex PCR; TCRdb holds only in-frame clones, not every one. The data contain around 23,000 clones, roughly 91% of them singletons. The sample in question was CD8+ T cells from peripheral blood mononuclear cells, obtained in the third trimester of pregnancy. These receptors all stem from a female donor with multiple sclerosis, enrolled in a pregnancy study. CDR3s include the opening cysteine and the closing phenylalanine or tryptophan. The D gene is left open where the match is weak. Clone size is given for some rows only: seen once, a few or many times, or a class if the clone is expanded.

CDR3 length: 14; D gene: -; V gene: TRBV15; clone size: -; J gene: TRBJ1-1; CDR3 DNA: TGTGCCACCAGCAGAGGAATAAGTGACACCGAAGCTTTCTTT; CDR3 protein: CATSRGISDTEAFF
CDR3 length: 15; D gene: TRBD2; V gene: TRBV27; clone size: -; J gene: TRBJ2-1; CDR3 DNA: TGTGCCAGCAGTTTGGAGGGACTAGTATGGAATGAGCAGTTCTTC; CDR3 protein: CASSLEGLVWNEQFF
CDR3 length: 11; D gene: -; V gene: TRBV6-6; clone size: -; J gene: TRBJ2-4; CDR3 DNA: TGTGCCAGCAGCTCAGGGGACATTCAGTACTTC; CDR3 protein: CASSSGDIQYF
CDR3 length: 18; D gene: TRBD1; V gene: TRBV10-3; clone size: -; J gene: TRBJ2-6; CDR3 DNA: TGTGCCATCAGTGAGTACCGGGACAGGGTCTCTGGGGCCAACGTCCTGACTTTC; CDR3 protein: CAISEYRDRVSGANVLTF
CDR3 length: 18; D gene: TRBD2; V gene: TRBV9; clone size: -; J gene: TRBJ2-7; CDR3 DNA: TGTGCCAGCAGCCCCCCCCAAGGCCGGGGGGGGGACCCCTACGAGCAGTACTTC; CDR3 protein: CASSPPQGRGGDPYEQYF
CDR3 length: 14; D gene: -; V gene: TRBV27; clone size: -; J gene: TRBJ1-4; CDR3 DNA: TGTGCCAGCAGTAGAGGTGGGGGGAATGAAAAACTGTTTTTT; CDR3 protein: CASSRGGGNEKLFF
CDR3 length: 15; D gene: -; V gene: TRBV4-3; clone size: -; J gene: TRBJ2-5; CDR3 DNA: TGCGCCAGCAGCCAAGATGCGGCACCCCAAGAGACCCAGTACTTC; CDR3 protein: CASSQDAAPQETQYF
CDR3 length: 14; D gene: TRBD1; V gene: TRBV27; clone size: -; J gene: TRBJ2-7; CDR3 DNA: TGTGCCAGCGCAAAAGGGACAGCCCTCTCCGAGCAGTACTTC; CDR3 protein: CASAKGTALSEQYF
CDR3 length: 16; D gene: TRBD1; V gene: TRBV10-3; clone size: -; J gene: TRBJ1-1; CDR3 DNA: TGTGCCATCAGTGGAACCGGACAGGCCGGATTGACTGAAGCTTTCTTT; CDR3 protein: CAISGTGQAGLTEAFF
CDR3 length: 15; D gene: TRBD1; V gene: TRBV7-9; clone size: -; J gene: TRBJ2-7; CDR3 DNA: TGTGCCAGCAGCCCCGGACAGGGCCTTAAGTACGAGCAGTACTTC; CDR3 protein: CASSPGQGLKYEQYF
CDR3 length: 15; D gene: TRBD2; V gene: TRBV5-1; clone size: -; J gene: TRBJ2-7; CDR3 DNA: TGCGCCAGCAGCTCCGGACTAGCGGGAGCCTACGAGCAGTACTTC; CDR3 protein: CASSSGLAGAYEQYF
CDR3 length: 16; D gene: TRBD2; V gene: TRBV2; clone size: -; J gene: TRBJ2-2; CDR3 DNA: TGTGCCAGCAGGGGAAGCGGGGCTACAAACACCGGGGAGCTGTTTTTT; CDR3 protein: CASRGSGATNTGELFF
CDR3 length: 15; D gene: TRBD1; V gene: TRBV7-6; clone size: once; J gene: TRBJ2-1; CDR3 DNA: TGTGCCAGCAGCTTCCTAGGACAGGGGGTTAATGAGCAGTTCTTC; CDR3 protein: CASSFLGQGVNEQFF
CDR3 length: 12; D gene: -; V gene: TRBV6-6; clone size: -; J gene: TRBJ1-2; CDR3 DNA: TGTGCCAGCAGTTACGGCAACTATGGCTACACCTTC; CDR3 protein: CASSYGNYGYTF
CDR3 length: 18; D gene: TRBD1; V gene: TRBV27; clone size: -; J gene: TRBJ1-1; CDR3 DNA: TGTGCCAGCCTTCGTTTTGGGACAGGCATTATCATGAACACTGAAGCTTTCTTT; CDR3 protein: CASLRFGTGIIMNTEAFF
CDR3 length: 15; D gene: -; V gene: TRBV7-3; clone size: -; J gene: TRBJ1-1; CDR3 DNA: TGTGCCAGCAGCCCCCTAGGGGCCATGAACACTGAAGCTTTCTTT; CDR3 protein: CASSPLGAMNTEAFF
CDR3 length: 15; D gene: -; V gene: TRBV27; clone size: -; J gene: TRBJ1-5; CDR3 DNA: TGTGCCAGCAGTTTAGCGGGTATGGGCAATCAGCCCCAGCATTTT; CDR3 protein: CASSLAGMGNQPQHF
CDR3 length: 18; D gene: -; V gene: TRBV25-1; clone size: -; J gene: TRBJ2-1; CDR3 DNA: TGTGCCAGCAGTACCGAGGGGGGGGGACCGGATTTCTACAATGAGCAGTTCTTC; CDR3 protein: CASSTEGGGPDFYNEQFF
CDR3 length: 16; D gene: TRBD1; V gene: TRBV7-2; clone size: once; J gene: TRBJ2-3; CDR3 DNA: TGTGCCAGCACGAAGACAGGGCTCTATTCCACAGATACGCAGTATTTT; CDR3 protein: CASTKTGLYSTDTQYF
CDR3 length: 15; D gene: -; V gene: TRBV9; clone size: -; J gene: TRBJ1-5; CDR3 DNA: TGTGCCAGCAGCCCCGGGGTTGGACTCGATCAGCCCCAGCATTTT; CDR3 protein: CASSPGVGLDQPQHF
CDR3 length: 16; D gene: TRBD1; V gene: TRBV27; clone size: -; J gene: TRBJ2-7; CDR3 DNA: TGTGCCAGCAGCTATCATGGGACAGGCGCTTCCTACGAGCAGTACTTC; CDR3 protein: CASSYHGTGASYEQYF
CDR3 length: 15; D gene: -; V gene: TRBV7-6; clone size: -; J gene: TRBJ2-7; CDR3 DNA: TGTGCCAGCAGCTTACGCCTGGCGGCTACCTACGAGCAGTACTTC; CDR3 protein: CASSLRLAATYEQYF
CDR3 length: 21; D gene: -; V gene: TRBV30; clone size: once; J gene: TRBJ1-2; CDR3 DNA: TGTGCCTGGAGAGGCCTTTCACAGGGTCTCACATCCTCAGGGTATCACTATGGCTACACCTTC; CDR3 protein: CAWRGLSQGLTSSGYHYGYTF
CDR3 length: 15; D gene: TRBD1; V gene: TRBV10-1; clone size: -; J gene: TRBJ2-3; CDR3 DNA: TGCGCCAGCAGAGCCGGACAGGGGGCGAGGGATACGCAGTATTTT; CDR3 protein: CASRAGQGARDTQYF
CDR3 length: 19; D gene: -; V gene: TRBV19; clone size: -; J gene: TRBJ1-5; CDR3 DNA: TGTGCCAGTAGTAGGCCACAGGGCCCCACGTACAATAGCAATCAGCCCCAGCATTTT; CDR3 protein: CASSRPQGPTYNSNQPQHF
CDR3 length: 16; D gene: TRBD1; V gene: TRBV27; clone size: -; J gene: TRBJ1-2; CDR3 DNA: TGTGCCAGCAGTTTATCCCGAAGGGGGCATGACTATGGCTACACCTTC; CDR3 protein: CASSLSRRGHDYGYTF
CDR3 length: 14; D gene: -; V gene: TRBV2; clone size: -; J gene: TRBJ1-5; CDR3 DNA: TGTGCCAGCAGTGAGGCGGACAGTAATCAGCCCCAGCATTTT; CDR3 protein: CASSEADSNQPQHF
CDR3 length: 15; D gene: -; V gene: TRBV27; clone size: -; J gene: TRBJ1-1; CDR3 DNA: TGTGCCAGCAGTCCCCACTCACAGGGAGGGACTGAAGCTTTCTTT; CDR3 protein: CASSPHSQGGTEAFF
CDR3 length: 15; D gene: -; V gene: TRBV5-3; clone size: -; J gene: TRBJ2-7; CDR3 DNA: TGTGCCAGAAGCCCACGGCAGGGCCCCAAGGACGAGCAGTACTTC; CDR3 protein: CARSPRQGPKDEQYF
CDR3 length: 14; D gene: -; V gene: TRBV7-9; clone size: -; J gene: TRBJ1-1; CDR3 DNA: TGTGCCAGCATCTCCTGGACAGCATACACTGAAGCTTTCTTT; CDR3 protein: CASISWTAYTEAFF
CDR3 length: 15; D gene: -; V gene: TRBV27; clone size: -; J gene: TRBJ2-1; CDR3 DNA: TGTGCCAGCAGTTCCCCCCCCAGGGGGGACGATGAGCAGTTCTTC; CDR3 protein: CASSSPPRGDDEQFF
CDR3 length: 13; D gene: -; V gene: TRBV4-1; clone size: once; J gene: TRBJ2-7; CDR3 DNA: TGCGCCAGCAGCCAAGATCGGGGTATCGAGCAGTACTTC; CDR3 protein: CASSQDRGIEQYF
CDR3 length: 20; D gene: TRBD1; V gene: TRBV23-1; clone size: -; J gene: TRBJ1-4; CDR3 DNA: TGCGCCAGCAGCCCTCCGGGACAGGGTAGTGGTAAGGCAACTAATGAAAAACTGTTTTTT; CDR3 protein: CASSPPGQGSGKATNEKLFF
CDR3 length: 15; D gene: -; V gene: TRBV27; clone size: -; J gene: TRBJ2-7; CDR3 DNA: TGTGCCAGCAGTTTGTTCCAGGGGGGAGGCTACGAGCAGTACTTC; CDR3 protein: CASSLFQGGGYEQYF
CDR3 length: 14; D gene: TRBD2; V gene: TRBV27; clone size: -; J gene: TRBJ2-7; CDR3 DNA: TGTGCCAGCAGTTCTACTAGCGGTTCCTACGAGCAGTACTTC; CDR3 protein: CASSSTSGSYEQYF
CDR3 length: 14; D gene: -; V gene: TRBV19; clone size: -; J gene: TRBJ1-2; CDR3 DNA: TGTGCCACGAGCCAAGTGGGGGGGCGGGATGGCTACACCTTC; CDR3 protein: CATSQVGGRDGYTF
CDR3 length: 17; D gene: -; V gene: TRBV7-9; clone size: -; J gene: TRBJ2-2; CDR3 DNA: TGTGCCAGCAGCTCCGGTCTTAAGGGACTCGGGACCGGGGAGCTGTTTTTT; CDR3 protein: CASSSGLKGLGTGELFF
CDR3 length: 15; D gene: -; V gene: TRBV5-8; clone size: -; J gene: TRBJ2-7; CDR3 DNA: TGTGCCAGCACCCTACGAACAGTCGATTGGGACGAGCAGTACTTC; CDR3 protein: CASTLRTVDWDEQYF
CDR3 length: 11; D gene: -; V gene: TRBV19; clone size: -; J gene: TRBJ1-5; CDR3 DNA: TGTGCCAGTGGCTTGGATCAGCCCCAGCATTTT; CDR3 protein: CASGLDQPQHF
CDR3 length: 18; D gene: TRBD2; V gene: TRBV4-3; clone size: -; J gene: TRBJ2-7; CDR3 DNA: TGCGCCAGCAGCCCAGGAGGTCCTAGCGGGGCTCCCGCCACCGAGCAGTACTTC; CDR3 protein: CASSPGGPSGAPATEQYF
CDR3 length: 13; D gene: TRBD1; V gene: TRBV2; clone size: -; J gene: TRBJ1-5; CDR3 DNA: TGTGCCAGCAGCGACAGGGACAATCAGCCCCAGCATTTT; CDR3 protein: CASSDRDNQPQHF
CDR3 length: 16; D gene: TRBD2; V gene: TRBV7-9; clone size: -; J gene: TRBJ2-5; CDR3 DNA: TGTGCCAGCAGCCTAGGAGCGGGAGGTGCACAAGAGACCCAGTACTTC; CDR3 protein: CASSLGAGGAQETQYF
CDR3 length: 15; D gene: TRBD2; V gene: TRBV2; clone size: -; J gene: TRBJ2-1; CDR3 DNA: TGTGCCAGCAGGCTAGCGGGGGGATCCTACAATGAGCAGTTCTTC; CDR3 protein: CASRLAGGSYNEQFF
CDR3 length: 17; D gene: TRBD2; V gene: TRBV7-9; clone size: -; J gene: TRBJ2-3; CDR3 DNA: TGTGCCAGCAGCTTACTAGCGGGGGGGCATGGCACAGATACGCAGTATTTT; CDR3 protein: CASSLLAGGHGTDTQYF
CDR3 length: 19; D gene: TRBD1; V gene: TRBV2; clone size: few; J gene: TRBJ1-4; CDR3 DNA: TGTGCCAGCAGTGTTAATAGGGCTGAAGCAGGGGGCTTGAATGAAAAACTGTTTTTT; CDR3 protein: CASSVNRAEAGGLNEKLFF
CDR3 length: 15; D gene: -; V gene: TRBV9; clone size: medium-sized; J gene: TRBJ2-3; CDR3 DNA: TGTGCCAGCAGCGTTAACCCAGGTAGCACAGATACGCAGTATTTT; CDR3 protein: CASSVNPGSTDTQYF
CDR3 length: 15; D gene: -; V gene: TRBV15; clone size: -; J gene: TRBJ1-3; CDR3 DNA: TGTGCCACCAGCAGATTGCGGGGAGTTGAAAACACCATATATTTT; CDR3 protein: CATSRLRGVENTIYF
CDR3 length: 15; D gene: -; V gene: TRBV4-1; clone size: -; J gene: TRBJ1-2; CDR3 DNA: TGCGCCAGCAGCCGAGAAGGGGTGGGGGGTGATGGCTACACCTTC; CDR3 protein: CASSREGVGGDGYTF
CDR3 length: 13; D gene: -; V gene: TRBV12-5; clone size: -; J gene: TRBJ2-3; CDR3 DNA: TGTGCTAGTGGCCCCCGGTTAACAGATACGCAGTATTTT; CDR3 protein: CASGPRLTDTQYF
CDR3 length: 18; D gene: TRBD2; V gene: TRBV27; clone size: -; J gene: TRBJ2-2; CDR3 DNA: TGTGCCAGCACGCGCGGGGGGAGCGGGAGTCGCTGGGCCGGGGAGCTGTTTTTT; CDR3 protein: CASTRGGSGSRWAGELFF
CDR3 length: 15; D gene: -; V gene: TRBV7-8; clone size: -; J gene: TRBJ1-5; CDR3 DNA: TGTGCCAGCAGCTTAGTCCCCGTTAGCAATCAGCCCCAGCATTTT; CDR3 protein: CASSLVPVSNQPQHF
CDR3 length: 11; D gene: -; V gene: TRBV19; clone size: -; J gene: TRBJ2-7; CDR3 DNA: TGTGCCAGTAGTTCAGGGGACGAGCAGTACTTC; CDR3 protein: CASSSGDEQYF
CDR3 length: 14; D gene: TRBD1; V gene: TRBV5-4; clone size: -; J gene: TRBJ2-7; CDR3 DNA: TGTGCCAGCAGCTCGACAGGGGATTTCTACGAGCAGTACTTC; CDR3 protein: CASSSTGDFYEQYF
CDR3 length: 16; D gene: TRBD1; V gene: TRBV5-4; clone size: -; J gene: TRBJ2-1; CDR3 DNA: TGTGCCAGCAGCTTCACCGGGACAGGGTACCCCAATGAGCAGTTCTTC; CDR3 protein: CASSFTGTGYPNEQFF
CDR3 length: 18; D gene: -; V gene: TRBV7-9; clone size: -; J gene: TRBJ2-2; CDR3 DNA: TGTGCCAGCAGCTTAGAGGTCCGCTCGTTCGGGGGTCCCGGGGAGCTGTTTTTT; CDR3 protein: CASSLEVRSFGGPGELFF
CDR3 length: 14; D gene: -; V gene: TRBV4-1; clone size: -; J gene: TRBJ1-1; CDR3 DNA: TGCGCCAGCAGCCAAGACCCAGGGGCCACTGAAGCTTTCTTT; CDR3 protein: CASSQDPGATEAFF
CDR3 length: 14; D gene: TRBD2; V gene: TRBV5-4; clone size: -; J gene: TRBJ2-1; CDR3 DNA: TGTGCCAGCGCGGGACTAGATCTGTACAATGAGCAGTTCTTC; CDR3 protein: CASAGLDLYNEQFF
CDR3 length: 15; D gene: TRBD2; V gene: TRBV7-9; clone size: few; J gene: TRBJ2-5; CDR3 DNA: TGTGCCAGCGTTAGCGGGAGCCGTTACCAAGAGACCCAGTACTTC; CDR3 protein: CASVSGSRYQETQYF
CDR3 length: 17; D gene: TRBD2; V gene: TRBV7-8; clone size: -; J gene: TRBJ2-1; CDR3 DNA: TGTGCCAGCAGCCCAAGGGCTAGCGGGAGTCTTAACAATGAGCAGTTCTTC; CDR3 protein: CASSPRASGSLNNEQFF